This T cell receptor beta chain was captured by sequencing in a study of cytomegalovirus exposure and HLA in healthy donors. Study outcomes and limitations: Several V segments, TRBV6-2 and TRBV6-3 among them, could not be told apart and were dropped.

A remark on this clone: Its matching antigen is unknown.

Germline CDR1 reads MNHNY; CDR2 reads SVGAGI (reference sequence). The CDR3 loop spans 14 amino acids. V gave up 3 bases and J gave up 4 bases; unmatched junction bases: 2. The PCR ran on 60 Vbeta and 13 Jbeta primers. This table comes from immunoSEQ multiplex PCR, and its TCRdb copy is limited to in-frame clones, with some not included. Of 180,000 or so clones detected, over 70% appear once; the ten largest clones hold 2.9%. The TCR was taken from a male donor in good health and CMV-seronegative. The rearrangement links TRBV6-6 to TRBJ2-1; 8 bases fit TRBD2. The sample was PBMCs. CDR3 in DNA: TGTGCCAGCAGTTATGAGCGGGAGTACAATGAGCAGTTCTTC. Protein sequence: CASSYEREYNEQFF.